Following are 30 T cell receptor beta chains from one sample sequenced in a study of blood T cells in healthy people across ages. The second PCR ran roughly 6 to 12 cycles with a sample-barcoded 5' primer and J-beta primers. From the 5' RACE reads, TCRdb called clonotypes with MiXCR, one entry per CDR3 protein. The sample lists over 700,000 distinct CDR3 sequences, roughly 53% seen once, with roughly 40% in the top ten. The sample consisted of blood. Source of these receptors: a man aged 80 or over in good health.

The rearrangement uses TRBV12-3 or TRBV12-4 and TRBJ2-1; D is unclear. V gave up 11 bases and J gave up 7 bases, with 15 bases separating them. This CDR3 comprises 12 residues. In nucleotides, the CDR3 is TGTGCCGACCGCGTCTTAGGAAATGAGCAGTTCTTC. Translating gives CADRVLGNEQFF.

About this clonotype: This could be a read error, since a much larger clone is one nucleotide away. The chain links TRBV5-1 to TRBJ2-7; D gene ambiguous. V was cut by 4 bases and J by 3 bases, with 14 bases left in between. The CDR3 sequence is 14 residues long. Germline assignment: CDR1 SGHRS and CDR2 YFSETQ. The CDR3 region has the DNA TGCGCCAGCAGCGTGGCCTCTGATTTCTACGAGCAGTACTTC. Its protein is CASSVASDFYEQYF.

The DNA of the CDR3 is TGTGCCACCAACCTCCACTCGACCTACGAGCAGTACTTC. Translating gives CATNLHSTYEQYF. This chain connects TRBV24-1 to TRBJ2-5; unclear D gene. Gene TRBJ2-7 matches the end of the DNA better, so the J call may be wrong. The CDR3 extends over 13 amino acids. From germline, CDR1 is KGHDR and CDR2 SFDVKD.

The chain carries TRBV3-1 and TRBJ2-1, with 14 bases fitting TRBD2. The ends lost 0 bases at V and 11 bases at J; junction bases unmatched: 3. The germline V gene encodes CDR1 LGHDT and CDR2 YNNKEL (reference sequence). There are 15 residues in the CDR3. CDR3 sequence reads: CASSQEGLAGAKQFF. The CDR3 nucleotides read TGTGCCAGCAGCCAAGAGGGACTAGCGGGAGCGAAGCAGTTCTTC.

CDR3 bases: TGTGCCAGCAGTCCCGCCCGCGAGCTCCAAGAGACCCAGTACTTC. It yields the protein CASSPARELQETQYF. V gene TRBV27 combines with J gene TRBJ2-5, with D unclear. Trimming left V 5 bases short and J 1 base short, with 14 bases between. Germline lookup yields CDR1 MNHEY and CDR2 SMNVEV (reference sequence). The CDR3 has 15 amino acids.

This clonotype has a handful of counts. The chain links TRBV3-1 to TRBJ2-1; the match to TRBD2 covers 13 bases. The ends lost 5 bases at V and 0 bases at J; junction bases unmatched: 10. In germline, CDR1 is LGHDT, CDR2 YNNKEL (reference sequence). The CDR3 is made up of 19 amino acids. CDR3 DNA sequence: TGTGCCAGCAGCGACACGACTAGCGGGAGGCCGAGCTCCTACAATGAGCAGTTCTTC. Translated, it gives CASSDTTSGRPSSYNEQFF.

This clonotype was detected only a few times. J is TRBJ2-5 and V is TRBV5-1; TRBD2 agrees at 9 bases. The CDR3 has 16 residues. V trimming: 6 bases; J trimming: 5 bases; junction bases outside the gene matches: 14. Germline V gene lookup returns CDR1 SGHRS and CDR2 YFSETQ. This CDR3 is CASNGGLAGLGETQYF. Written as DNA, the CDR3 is TGCGCCAGCAACGGAGGGCTAGCGGGACTTGGGGAGACCCAGTACTTC. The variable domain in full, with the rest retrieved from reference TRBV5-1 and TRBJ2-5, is KAGVTQTPRYLIKTRGQQVTLSCSPISGHRSVSWYQQTPGQGLQFLFEYFSETQRNKGNFPGRFSGRQFSNSRSEMNVSTLELGDSALYLCASNGGLAGLGETQYFGPGTRLLVL.

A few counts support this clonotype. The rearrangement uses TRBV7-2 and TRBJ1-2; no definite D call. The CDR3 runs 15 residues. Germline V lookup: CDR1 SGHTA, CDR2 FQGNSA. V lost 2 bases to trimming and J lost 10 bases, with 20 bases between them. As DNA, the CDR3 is TGTGCCAGCAGCTTAATAAGAAGAGGTCCTGGGGACTACACCTTC. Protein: CASSLIRRGPGDYTF.

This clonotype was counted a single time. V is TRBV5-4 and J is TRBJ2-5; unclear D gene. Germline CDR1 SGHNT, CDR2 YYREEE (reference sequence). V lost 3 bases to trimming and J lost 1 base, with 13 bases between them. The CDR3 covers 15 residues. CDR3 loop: CASSSPSPGQETQYF. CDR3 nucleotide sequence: TGTGCCAGCAGCTCACCCAGCCCGGGCCAAGAGACCCAGTACTTC.

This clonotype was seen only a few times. As DNA, the CDR3 is TGTGCCAGCAGGACAGGGGGCAACACTGAAGCTTTCTTT. Translating it yields CASRTGGNTEAFF. The V and J genes are TRBV2 and TRBJ1-1; 10 bases line up with TRBD1. Germline CDR1 and CDR2: SNHLY and FYNNEI. The CDR3 has 13 amino acids. V lost 6 bases and J lost 2; bases outside the gene matches: 0.

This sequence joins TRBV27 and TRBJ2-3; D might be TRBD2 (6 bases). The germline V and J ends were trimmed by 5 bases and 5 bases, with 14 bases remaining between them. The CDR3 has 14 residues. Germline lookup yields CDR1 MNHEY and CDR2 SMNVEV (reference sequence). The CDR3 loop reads CASSLLGGLDTQYF. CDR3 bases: TGTGCCAGCAGTCTCCTCGGAGGGTTAGATACGCAGTATTTT.

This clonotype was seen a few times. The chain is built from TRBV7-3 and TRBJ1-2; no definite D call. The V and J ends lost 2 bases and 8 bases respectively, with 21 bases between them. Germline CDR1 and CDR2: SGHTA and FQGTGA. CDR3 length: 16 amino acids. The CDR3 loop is CASSLSPSQESRGYTF. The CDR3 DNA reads TGTGCCAGCAGCTTATCCCCCAGCCAGGAGTCTCGCGGCTACACCTTC.

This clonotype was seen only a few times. The CDR3 DNA is TGCGCCAGCAGCCAAACGCGACAGGGGGGCGGCTACACCTTC. It yields the protein CASSQTRQGGGYTF. This chain links TRBV4-1 with TRBJ1-2, with 9 positions matching TRBD1. CDR3 size: 14 residues. CDR1 is MGHRA, CDR2 YSYEKL, per germline. V trimming: 2 bases; J trimming: 8 bases; junction bases outside the gene matches: 6.

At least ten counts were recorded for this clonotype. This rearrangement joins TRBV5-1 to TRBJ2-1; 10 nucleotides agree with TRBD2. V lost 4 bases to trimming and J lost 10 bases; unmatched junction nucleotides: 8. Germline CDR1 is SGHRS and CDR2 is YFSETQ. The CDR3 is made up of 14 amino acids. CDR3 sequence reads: CASSPGLAGDEQFF. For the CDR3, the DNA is TGCGCCAGCAGCCCCGGGCTAGCGGGAGACGAGCAGTTCTTC.

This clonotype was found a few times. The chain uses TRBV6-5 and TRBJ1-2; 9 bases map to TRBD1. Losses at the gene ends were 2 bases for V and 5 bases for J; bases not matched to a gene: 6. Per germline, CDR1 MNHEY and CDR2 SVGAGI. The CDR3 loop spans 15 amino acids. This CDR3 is CASSYAGQGPYGYTF. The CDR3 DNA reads TGTGCCAGCAGTTACGCGGGACAGGGACCGTATGGCTACACCTTC.

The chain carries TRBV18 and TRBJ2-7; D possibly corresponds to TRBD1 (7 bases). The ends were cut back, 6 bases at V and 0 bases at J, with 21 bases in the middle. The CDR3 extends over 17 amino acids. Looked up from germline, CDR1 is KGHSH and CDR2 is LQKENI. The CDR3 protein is CASSPLGGTASSYEQYF. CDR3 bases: TGTGCCAGCTCCCCCCTAGGGGGGACAGCTAGCTCCTACGAGCAGTACTTC.

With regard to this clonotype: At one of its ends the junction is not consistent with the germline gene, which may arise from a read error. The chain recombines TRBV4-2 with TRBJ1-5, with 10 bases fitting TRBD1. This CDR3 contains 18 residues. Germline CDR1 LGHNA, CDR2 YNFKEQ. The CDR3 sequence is CACSQAGTGEYSNQPQHF. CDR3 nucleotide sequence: TGTGCCTGCAGCCAAGCCGGGACAGGGGAGTATAGCAATCAGCCCCAGCATTTT.

CDR3 region: CASSLRGGQGSHEQYF. CDR3 DNA: TGTGCCAGCAGCTTAAGGGGGGGACAGGGGTCCCACGAGCAGTACTTC. V gene TRBV7-3 combines with J gene TRBJ2-7; 10 positions match TRBD1. There are 16 residues in the CDR3. The V gene's germline CDR1 is SGHTA and CDR2 FQGTGA. V lost 1 base, J lost 5 bases, and 8 bases stayed unmatched.

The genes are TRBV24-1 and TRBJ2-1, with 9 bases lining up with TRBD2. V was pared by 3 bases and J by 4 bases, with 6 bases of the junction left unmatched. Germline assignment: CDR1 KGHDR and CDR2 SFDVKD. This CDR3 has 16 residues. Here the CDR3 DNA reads TGTGCCACCAGTGATACGGCGGGAGGGCCTTACAATGAGCAGTTCTTC. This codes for CATSDTAGGPYNEQFF.

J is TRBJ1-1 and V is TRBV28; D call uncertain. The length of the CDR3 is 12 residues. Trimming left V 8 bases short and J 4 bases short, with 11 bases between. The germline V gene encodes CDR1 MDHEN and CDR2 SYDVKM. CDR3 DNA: TGTGCCAGCCAAATACTAGGCACTGAAGCTTTCTTT. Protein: CASQILGTEAFF.

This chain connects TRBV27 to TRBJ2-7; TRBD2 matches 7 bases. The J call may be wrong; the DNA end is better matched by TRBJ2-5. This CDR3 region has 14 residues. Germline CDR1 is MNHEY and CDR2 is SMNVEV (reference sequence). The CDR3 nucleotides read TGTGCCAGCAGCCGGACTTTTAGCGGGGAGACCCAGTACTTC. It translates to CASSRTFSGETQYF.

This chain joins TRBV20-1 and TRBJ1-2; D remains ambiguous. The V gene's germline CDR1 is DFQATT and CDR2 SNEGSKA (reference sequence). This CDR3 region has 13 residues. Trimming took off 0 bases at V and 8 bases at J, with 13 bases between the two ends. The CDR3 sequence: CSAREGYSLGYTF. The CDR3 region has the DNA TGCAGTGCTAGAGAGGGTTACAGCCTGGGCTACACCTTC.

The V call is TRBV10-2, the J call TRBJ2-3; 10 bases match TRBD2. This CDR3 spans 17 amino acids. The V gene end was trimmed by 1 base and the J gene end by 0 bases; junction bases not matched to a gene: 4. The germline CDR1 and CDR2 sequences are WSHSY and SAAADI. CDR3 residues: CASSELAGGTSTDTQYF. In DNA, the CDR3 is TGCGCCAGCAGTGAGTTAGCGGGAGGTACTAGCACAGATACGCAGTATTTT.

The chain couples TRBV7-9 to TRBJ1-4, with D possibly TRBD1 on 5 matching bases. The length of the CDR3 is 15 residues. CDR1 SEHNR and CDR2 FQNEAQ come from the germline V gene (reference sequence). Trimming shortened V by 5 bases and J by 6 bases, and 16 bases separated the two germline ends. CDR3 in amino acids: CASSPVGRGDEKLFF. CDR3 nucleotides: TGTGCCAGCAGCCCAGTGGGGAGGGGAGATGAAAAACTGTTTTTT.

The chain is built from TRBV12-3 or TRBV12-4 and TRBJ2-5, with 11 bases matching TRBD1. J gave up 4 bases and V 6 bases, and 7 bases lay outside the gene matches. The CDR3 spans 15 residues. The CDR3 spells CASRTGQGALETQYF. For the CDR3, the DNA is TGTGCCAGCAGGACCGGACAGGGGGCTCTAGAGACCCAGTACTTC.

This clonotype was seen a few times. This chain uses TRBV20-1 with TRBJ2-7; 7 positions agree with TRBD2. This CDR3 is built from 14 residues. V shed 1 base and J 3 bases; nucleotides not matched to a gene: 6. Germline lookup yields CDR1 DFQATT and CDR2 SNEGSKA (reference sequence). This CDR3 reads CSARGTSSLYEQYF. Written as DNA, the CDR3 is TGCAGTGCTAGAGGGACTAGTTCCCTCTACGAGCAGTACTTC.

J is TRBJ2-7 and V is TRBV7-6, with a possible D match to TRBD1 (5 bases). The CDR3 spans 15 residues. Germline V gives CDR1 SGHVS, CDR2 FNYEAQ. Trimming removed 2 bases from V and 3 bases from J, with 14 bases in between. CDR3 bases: TGTGCCAGCAGCTTATCGGAAGGGGAAGGCTACGAGCAGTACTTC. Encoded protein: CASSLSEGEGYEQYF.

CDR3 amino acids: CASKAGNEQFF. The CDR3 nucleotides read TGTGCCAGCAAAGCGGGGAATGAGCAGTTCTTC. The chain recombines TRBV6-5 with TRBJ2-1; 7 nucleotides agree with TRBD2. V shed 7 bases and J 7 bases; nucleotides not matched to a gene: 1. The germline gives CDR1 MNHEY, CDR2 SVGAGI. The CDR3 runs 11 residues.

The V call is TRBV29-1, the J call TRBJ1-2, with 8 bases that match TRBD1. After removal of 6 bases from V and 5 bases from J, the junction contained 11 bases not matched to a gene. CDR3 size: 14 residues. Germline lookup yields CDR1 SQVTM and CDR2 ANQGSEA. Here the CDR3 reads CSVLDREVSYGYTF. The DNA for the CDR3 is TGCAGCGTCCTGGACAGGGAAGTATCGTATGGCTACACCTTC.

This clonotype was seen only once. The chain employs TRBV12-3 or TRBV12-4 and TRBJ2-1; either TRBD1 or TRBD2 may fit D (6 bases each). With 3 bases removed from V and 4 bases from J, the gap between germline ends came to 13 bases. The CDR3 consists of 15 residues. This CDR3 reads CASSLRGDAYNEQFF. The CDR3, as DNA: TGTGCCAGCAGTTTGAGGGGGGACGCATACAATGAGCAGTTCTTC.